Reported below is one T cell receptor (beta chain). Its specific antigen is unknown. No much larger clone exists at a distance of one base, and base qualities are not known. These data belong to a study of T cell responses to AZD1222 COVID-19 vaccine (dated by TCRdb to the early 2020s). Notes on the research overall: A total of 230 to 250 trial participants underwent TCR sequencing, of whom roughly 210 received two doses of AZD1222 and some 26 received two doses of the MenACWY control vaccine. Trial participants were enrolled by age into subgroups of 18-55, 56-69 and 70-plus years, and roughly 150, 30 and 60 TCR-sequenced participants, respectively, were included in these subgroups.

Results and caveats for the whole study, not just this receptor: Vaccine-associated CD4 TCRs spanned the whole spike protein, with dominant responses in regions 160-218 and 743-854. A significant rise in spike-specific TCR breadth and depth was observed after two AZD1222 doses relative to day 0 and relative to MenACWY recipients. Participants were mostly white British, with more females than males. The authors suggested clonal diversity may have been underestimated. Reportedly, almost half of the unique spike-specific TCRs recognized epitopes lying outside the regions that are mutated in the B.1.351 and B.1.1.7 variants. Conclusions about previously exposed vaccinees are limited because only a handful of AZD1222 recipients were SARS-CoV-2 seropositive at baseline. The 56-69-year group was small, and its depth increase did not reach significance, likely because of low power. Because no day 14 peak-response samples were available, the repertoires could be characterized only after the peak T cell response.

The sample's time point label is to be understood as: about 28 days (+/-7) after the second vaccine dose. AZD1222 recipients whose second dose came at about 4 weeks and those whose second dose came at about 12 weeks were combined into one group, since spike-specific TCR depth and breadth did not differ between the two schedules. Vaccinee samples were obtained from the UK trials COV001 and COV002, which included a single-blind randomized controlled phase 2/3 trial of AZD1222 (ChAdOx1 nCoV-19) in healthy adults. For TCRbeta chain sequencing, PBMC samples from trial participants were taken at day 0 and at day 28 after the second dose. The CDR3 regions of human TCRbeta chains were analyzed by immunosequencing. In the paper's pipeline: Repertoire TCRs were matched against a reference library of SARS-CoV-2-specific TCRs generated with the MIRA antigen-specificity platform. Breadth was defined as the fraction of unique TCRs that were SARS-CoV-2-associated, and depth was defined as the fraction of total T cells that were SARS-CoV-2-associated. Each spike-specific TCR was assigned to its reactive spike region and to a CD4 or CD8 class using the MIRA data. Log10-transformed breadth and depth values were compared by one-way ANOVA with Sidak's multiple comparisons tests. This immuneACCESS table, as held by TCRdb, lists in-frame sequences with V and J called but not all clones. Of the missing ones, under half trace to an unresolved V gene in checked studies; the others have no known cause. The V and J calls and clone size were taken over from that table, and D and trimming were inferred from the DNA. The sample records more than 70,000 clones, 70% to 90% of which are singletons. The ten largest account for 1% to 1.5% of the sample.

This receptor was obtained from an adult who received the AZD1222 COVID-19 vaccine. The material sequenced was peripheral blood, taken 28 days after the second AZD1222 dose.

At the DNA level, the sequence is TGTGCCAGCAGCTCCGGACAGGGCTTTAATTCACCCCTCCACTTT. The resulting protein is CASSSGQGFNSPLHF. This sequence uses TRBV14 and TRBJ1-6, with 8 junctional bases fitting TRBD1. For this chain, trimming is 5 bases at the V end and 6 bases at the J end, and the number of junction bases without a gene match is 6. Measured from the cysteine to the phenylalanine, the CDR3 is 15 residues long. The sequence is cut down to CDR3 DNA, 45 bases in frame from base 1. Reading the germline V gene gives CDR1 SGHDN and CDR2 FVKESK. With the portions outside the CDR3 filled from the reference TRBV14 and TRBJ1-6 genes, the complete variable region becomes EAGVTQFPSHSVIEKGQTVTLRCDPISGHDNLYWYRRVMGKEIKFLLHFVKESKQDESGMPNNRFLAERTGGTYSTLKVQPAELEDSGVYFCASSSGQGFNSPLHFGNGTRLTVT.